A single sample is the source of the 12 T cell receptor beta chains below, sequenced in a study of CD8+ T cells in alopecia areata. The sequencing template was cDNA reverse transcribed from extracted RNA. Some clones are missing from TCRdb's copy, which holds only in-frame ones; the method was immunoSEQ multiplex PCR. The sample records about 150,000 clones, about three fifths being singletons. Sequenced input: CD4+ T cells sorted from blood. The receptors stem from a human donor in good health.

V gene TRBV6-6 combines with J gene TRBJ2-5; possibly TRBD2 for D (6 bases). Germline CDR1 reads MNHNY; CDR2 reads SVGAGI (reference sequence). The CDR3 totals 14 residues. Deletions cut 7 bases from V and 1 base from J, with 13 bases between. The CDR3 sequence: CASTHRRGQETQYF. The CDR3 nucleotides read TGTGCCAGCACCCACCGGAGGGGCCAAGAGACCCAGTACTTC.

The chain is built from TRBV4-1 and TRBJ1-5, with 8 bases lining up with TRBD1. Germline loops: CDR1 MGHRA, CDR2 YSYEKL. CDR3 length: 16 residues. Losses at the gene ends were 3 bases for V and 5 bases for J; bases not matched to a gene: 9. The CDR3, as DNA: TGCGCCAGCAGCCAGGCAGGGGGCTGGGGTGATCAGCCCCAGCATTTT. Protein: CASSQAGGWGDQPQHF.

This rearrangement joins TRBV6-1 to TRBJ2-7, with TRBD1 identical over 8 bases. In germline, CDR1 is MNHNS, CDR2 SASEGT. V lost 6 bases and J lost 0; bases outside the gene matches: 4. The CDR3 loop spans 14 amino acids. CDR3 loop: CASRGQVNSYEQYF. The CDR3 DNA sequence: TGTGCCAGCAGGGGACAGGTTAACTCCTACGAGCAGTACTTC.

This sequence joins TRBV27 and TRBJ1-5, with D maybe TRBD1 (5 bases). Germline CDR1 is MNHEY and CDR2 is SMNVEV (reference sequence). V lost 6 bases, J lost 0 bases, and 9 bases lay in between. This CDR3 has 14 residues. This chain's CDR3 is CASSQGNSNQPQHF. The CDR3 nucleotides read TGTGCCAGCAGCCAGGGAAATAGCAATCAGCCCCAGCATTTT.

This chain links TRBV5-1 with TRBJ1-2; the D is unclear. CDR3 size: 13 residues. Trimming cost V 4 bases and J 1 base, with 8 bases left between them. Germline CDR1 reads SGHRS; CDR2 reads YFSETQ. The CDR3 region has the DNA TGCGCCAGCAGCCGGACCGGTAACTATGGCTACACCTTC. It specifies CASSRTGNYGYTF.

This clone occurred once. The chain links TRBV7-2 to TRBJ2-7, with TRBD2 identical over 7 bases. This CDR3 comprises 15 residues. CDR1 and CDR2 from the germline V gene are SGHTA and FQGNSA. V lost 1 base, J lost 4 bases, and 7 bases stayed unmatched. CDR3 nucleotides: TGTGCCAGCAGCTTAGGAGAGGCGGGAGCGTACGAGCAGTACTTC. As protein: CASSLGEAGAYEQYF. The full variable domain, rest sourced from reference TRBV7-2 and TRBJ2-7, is GAGVSQSPSNKVTEKGKDVELRCDPISGHTALYWYRQSLGQGLEFLIYFQGNSAPDKSGLPSDRFSAERTGGSVSTLTIQRTQQEDSAVYLCASSLGEAGAYEQYFGPGTRLTVT.

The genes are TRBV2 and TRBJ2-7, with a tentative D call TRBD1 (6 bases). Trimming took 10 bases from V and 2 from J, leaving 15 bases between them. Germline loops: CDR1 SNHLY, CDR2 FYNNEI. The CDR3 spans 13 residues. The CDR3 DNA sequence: TGTGCCACCGACAGGACTGCTACCTACGAGCAGTACTTC. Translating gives CATDRTATYEQYF.

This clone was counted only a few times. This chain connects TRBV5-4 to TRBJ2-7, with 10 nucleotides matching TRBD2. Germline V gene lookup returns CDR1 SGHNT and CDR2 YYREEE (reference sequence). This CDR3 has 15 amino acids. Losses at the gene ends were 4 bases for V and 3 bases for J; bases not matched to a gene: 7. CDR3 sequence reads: CASSPRTSGIYEQYF. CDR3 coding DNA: TGTGCCAGCAGCCCCAGGACTAGCGGAATCTACGAGCAGTACTTC.

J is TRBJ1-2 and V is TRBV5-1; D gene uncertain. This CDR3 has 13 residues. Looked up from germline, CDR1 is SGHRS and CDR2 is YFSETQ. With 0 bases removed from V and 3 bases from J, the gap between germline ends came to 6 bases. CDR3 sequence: CASSLEGHYGYTF. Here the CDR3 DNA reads TGCGCCAGCAGCTTGGAAGGCCACTATGGCTACACCTTC.

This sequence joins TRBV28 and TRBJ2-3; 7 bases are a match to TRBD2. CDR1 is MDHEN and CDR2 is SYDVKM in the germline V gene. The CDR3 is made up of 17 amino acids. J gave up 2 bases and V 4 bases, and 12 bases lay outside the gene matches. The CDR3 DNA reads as TGTGCCAGCAGTTCCATCGGGACTACATTTTACACAGATACGCAGTATTTT. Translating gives CASSSIGTTFYTDTQYF.

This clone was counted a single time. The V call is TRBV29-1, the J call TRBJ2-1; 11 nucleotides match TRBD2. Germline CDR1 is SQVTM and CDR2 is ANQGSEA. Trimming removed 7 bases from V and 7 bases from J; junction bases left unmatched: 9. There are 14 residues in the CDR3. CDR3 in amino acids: CSGRTSGSGNEQFF. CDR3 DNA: TGCAGCGGTCGAACTAGCGGGAGTGGGAATGAGCAGTTCTTC.

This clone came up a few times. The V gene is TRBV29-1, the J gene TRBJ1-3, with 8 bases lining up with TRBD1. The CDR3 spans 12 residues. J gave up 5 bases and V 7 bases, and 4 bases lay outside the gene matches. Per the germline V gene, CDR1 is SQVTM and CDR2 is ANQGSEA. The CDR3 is CSARQGRNTIYF. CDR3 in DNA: TGCAGCGCTCGACAGGGGAGAAACACCATATATTTT.